This is a list of T cell receptor beta chains from one sample in a study of cytomegalovirus exposure and HLA in healthy donors. Profiled with immunoSEQ multiplex PCR; TCRdb holds only in-frame clones, not every one. The sample lists under 200,000 clones; 75% to 85% were seen once. Sample: PBMCs. These TCRs come from a male donor in good health and CMV-seropositive. CDR3s leave out the opening cysteine and the closing phenylalanine or tryptophan. Fields, in order: J gene, V gene, clone size, CDR3 protein. Clone size is given for some rows only: seen once, a few or many times, or a class if the clone is expanded.

>TRBJ1-5|TRBV7-2|few
ASSFSGQPQH
>TRBJ2-3|TRBV5-5|NA
ASEGRGDRTDTQY
>TRBJ1-1|TRBV5-1|NA
ASSLAGGRDIDVKFF
>TRBJ2-3|TRBV7-3|few
ASSSRVPDTQY
>TRBJ2-5|TRBV11-1|NA
ASSTDREWETQY
>TRBJ1-1|TRBV30|NA
ASEADRDTEAF
>TRBJ2-3|TRBV6-5|NA
ASSYSDFVGTDTQY
>TRBJ2-3|TRBV5-1|NA
ASRGATDTQY
>TRBJ2-2|TRBV7-9|NA
ASSLIRSGELF
>TRBJ2-3|TRBV6-5|few
ASTTSGGAHSTQY
>TRBJ1-1|TRBV30|NA
AWRGSGEAF
>TRBJ2-7|TRBV5-1|NA
ASSPGGQPNYEQY
>TRBJ1-6|TRBV6-1|NA
ASSPGRPEASPLH